The 24 T cell receptor beta chains reported below all come from one sample, sequenced in a study of T cells in localized non-small cell lung cancer. Method: immunoSEQ multiplex PCR; TCRdb's copy keeps in-frame clones and lacks some. The sample comprises 1,200 to 1,500 clones, approximately 25% of which are singletons, and around 7.2% rests with the top ten. Sequencing used normal lung tissue next to the tumor, obtained before any cancer treatment. The receptors here all came from a man between 18 and 50 years old with stage II lung adenocarcinoma.

The chain combines TRBV5-1 with TRBJ1-3, with unresolved D. V lost 4 bases and J 0 bases, leaving 8 bases between the germline ends. Germline-derived CDR1 and CDR2 are SGHRS and YFSETQ. There are 14 residues in the CDR3. The CDR3 nucleotides read TGCGCCAGCAGCCCCGGTGTCTCTGGAAACACCATATATTTT. Its protein is CASSPGVSGNTIYF.

This clone was seen a handful of times. This chain uses TRBV29-1 with TRBJ1-2, with 9 positions matching TRBD1. CDR1 and CDR2 (germline): SQVTM, ANQGSEA. The V segment lost 7 bases and the J segment 7 bases; nucleotides outside the gene matches: 10. The CDR3 contains 13 residues. The DNA for the CDR3 is TGCAGCGCAAGCTCCGGACAGGGGATTGGCTACACCTTC. Translating it yields CSASSGQGIGYTF.

This clone was detected a few times. The rearrangement joins TRBV29-1 to TRBJ2-1; unclear D gene. V lost 6 bases and J 1 base, leaving 10 bases between the germline ends. The CDR3 runs to 13 residues. Germline CDR1 is SQVTM and CDR2 is ANQGSEA. CDR3 nucleotide sequence: TGCAGCGTGCGGACGGATTCCTACAATGAGCAGTTCTTC. It yields the protein CSVRTDSYNEQFF.

CDR3 coding DNA: TGTGCCAGCTCACCACCGACAGGGGGGATGAACACTGAAGCTTTCTTT. Translating gives CASSPPTGGMNTEAFF. This sequence joins TRBV18 and TRBJ1-1, with 9 bases fitting TRBD1. CDR3 size: 16 residues. J gave up 0 bases and V 0 bases, and 2 bases lay outside the gene matches. Germline V gene lookup returns CDR1 KGHSH and CDR2 LQKENI. Combining the CDR3 with reference TRBV18 and TRBJ1-1 gives the whole variable domain NAGVMQNPRHLVRRRGQEARLRCSPMKGHSHVYWYRQLPEEGLKFMVYLQKENIIDESGMPKERFSAEFPKEGPSILRIQQVVRGDSAAYFCASSPPTGGMNTEAFFGQGTRLTVV.

The chain is built from TRBV5-1 and TRBJ1-1; no definite D call. The V and J ends lost 3 bases and 1 base respectively, with 13 bases between them. CDR3 length: 15 amino acids. CDR1 is SGHRS and CDR2 is YFSETQ in the germline V gene. The CDR3 loop reads CASSSQVGGNTEAFF. For the CDR3, the DNA is TGCGCCAGCAGCTCCCAAGTGGGAGGGAACACTGAAGCTTTCTTT.

The chain joins TRBV12-5 to TRBJ2-5; D remains unclear. This CDR3 has 13 residues. V was clipped by 3 bases and J by 2 bases, with 7 bases between them. The germline V gene encodes CDR1 LGHNT and CDR2 FRNRAP. CDR3 protein: CASGFSSQETQYF. The DNA of the CDR3 is TGTGCTAGTGGTTTTTCAAGTCAAGAGACCCAGTACTTC. The full variable domain, with the rest looked up from reference TRBV12-5 and TRBJ2-5, is DARVTQTPRHKVTEMGQEVTMRCQPILGHNTVFWYRQTMMQGLELLAYFRNRAPLDDSGMPKDRFSAEMPDATLATLKIQPSEPRDSAVYFCASGFSSQETQYFGPGTRLLVL.

The chain employs TRBV7-6 and TRBJ2-3; 10 bases align to TRBD2. After removal of 5 bases from V and 1 base from J, the junction contained 18 bases not matched to a gene. The CDR3 has 20 amino acids. Germline V gene data show CDR1 as SGHVS and CDR2 as FNYEAQ. CDR3 DNA sequence: TGTGCCAGCAGCCCCCGGGCAGGGCCTACTAGCGGGGTTGGCACAGATACGCAGTATTTT. Its translation: CASSPRAGPTSGVGTDTQYF. The variable domain in full, completed from reference TRBV7-6 and TRBJ2-3, reads GAGVSQSPRYKVTKRGQDVALRCDPISGHVSLYWYRQALGQGPEFLTYFNYEAQQDKSGLPNDRFSAERPEGSISTLTIQRTEQRDSAMYRCASSPRAGPTSGVGTDTQYFGPGTRLTVL.

This clone is categorized as large. This sequence joins TRBV11-3 and TRBJ1-1, with TRBD1 identical over 8 bases. V shed 5 bases and J 1 base; nucleotides not matched to a gene: 15. The CDR3 extends over 18 amino acids. From germline, CDR1 is SGHNT and CDR2 YENEEA. CDR3: CASSLWVIRTGKNTEAFF. For the CDR3, the DNA is TGTGCCAGCAGCCTATGGGTAATAAGGACAGGGAAGAACACTGAAGCTTTCTTT.

The rearrangement uses TRBV6-8 and TRBJ1-3; D gene uncertain. CDR3 length equals 16 residues. Trimming left V 5 bases short and J 0 bases short, with 14 bases between. The V gene's germline CDR1 is MNHGY and CDR2 SAAAGT. In DNA, the CDR3 is TGTGCCAGCAGTACAGACCTCACGGCCTCTGGAAACACCATATATTTT. Protein: CASSTDLTASGNTIYF.

There are a few counts of this clone. The chain employs TRBV11-3 and TRBJ2-5; 9 bases are shared with TRBD2. Trimming cost V 3 bases and J 5 bases; bases outside gene matches: 7. The germline V gene encodes CDR1 SGHNT and CDR2 YENEEA. The length of the CDR3 is 15 residues. DNA of the CDR3: TGTGCCAGCAGCTTCGGCGCGGGGGGGCGGGAGACCCAGTACTTC. Its translation is CASSFGAGGRETQYF. Filled out from reference TRBV11-3 and TRBJ2-5, the complete variable domain reads EAGVVQSPRYKIIEKKQPVAFWCNPISGHNTLYWYLQNLGQGPELLIRYENEEAVDDSQLPKDRFSAERLKGVDSTLKIQPAELGDSAVYLCASSFGAGGRETQYFGPGTRLLVL.

This clone showed up just a few times. The chain couples TRBV11-3 to TRBJ2-2, with 9 nucleotides matching TRBD2. The junction had 14 bases not matched to a gene; V was cut back by 5 bases and J by 13 bases. Germline loops: CDR1 SGHNT, CDR2 YENEEA. The CDR3 sequence is 15 residues long. CDR3 nucleotide sequence: TGTGCCAGCAGCCCCTCAGGGGCGGGGGGGTTTGTGCTGTTTTTT. Its translation: CASSPSGAGGFVLFF.

The chain carries TRBV11-3 and TRBJ2-3; 12 nucleotides align to TRBD2. CDR3 length: 14 amino acids. Per the germline V gene, CDR1 is SGHNT and CDR2 is YENEEA. J lost 5 bases, V lost 5 bases, and 2 bases had no gene match. This chain's CDR3 is CASSQGLAGDTQYF. Written as DNA, the CDR3 is TGTGCCAGCAGCCAGGGACTAGCGGGAGATACGCAGTATTTT.

The J gene is TRBJ1-2, the V gene TRBV28; weak D call: TRBD1 (6 bases). CDR1 MDHEN and CDR2 SYDVKM come from the germline V gene. This CDR3 region has 14 residues. The V end lost 5 bases, the J end lost 2 bases, and 12 bases lay between the germline ends. The CDR3 loop reads CASSRHRENYGYTF. The CDR3 bases are TGTGCCAGCAGTCGACACAGGGAAAACTATGGCTACACCTTC.

This chain links TRBV18 with TRBJ2-7; D could derive from TRBD1 or TRBD2 (7 bases each). This CDR3 region has 14 residues. V shed 1 base and J shed 6 bases, with 13 bases lying between them. The germline gives CDR1 KGHSH, CDR2 LQKENI. CDR3 loop: CASSPRQGEGEQYF. The CDR3, as DNA: TGTGCCAGCTCACCACGGCAGGGGGAGGGCGAGCAGTACTTC.

The V call is TRBV6-8, the J call TRBJ1-5, with 9 bases identical to TRBD1. This CDR3 is 16 amino acids long. V was pared by 0 bases and J by 4 bases, with 4 bases of the junction left unmatched. The germline V gene has CDR1 MNHGY and CDR2 SAAAGT. The CDR3 coding sequence is TGTGCCAGCAGTTACTCGACAGGGGGTCGTAATCAGCCCCAGCATTTT. Protein product: CASSYSTGGRNQPQHF.

This clone was seen a few times. Here the CDR3 DNA reads TGTGCCAGCAGTTACCAACAGCGGGCCGATGGCTACACCTTC. This sequence encodes CASSYQQRADGYTF. The V call is TRBV6-8, the J call TRBJ1-2; D is unclear. Germline V gene sequence: CDR1 MNHGY, CDR2 SAAAGT. CDR3 length: 14 amino acids. Trimming shortened V by 2 bases and J by 6 bases, and 13 bases separated the two germline ends.

This clone appeared a single time. J is TRBJ1-2 and V is TRBV30, with D perhaps TRBD1 (5 bases). This CDR3 has 12 amino acids. Trimming cost V 1 base and J 4 bases, with 7 bases left between them. Germline-derived CDR1 and CDR2 are GTSNPN and SVGIG (reference sequence). The CDR3 here is CAWSEGAYGYTF. Written as DNA, the CDR3 is TGTGCCTGGAGTGAAGGGGCCTATGGCTACACCTTC.

The rearrangement joins TRBV19 to TRBJ1-2, with TRBD1 matching over 7 bases. CDR3 size: 15 residues. CDR1 and CDR2 from the germline V gene are LNHDA and SQIVND (reference sequence). The junction had 8 bases not matched to a gene; V was cut back by 3 bases and J by 4 bases. The CDR3 reads CASSIFRDRSYGYTF. DNA of the CDR3: TGTGCCAGTAGTATTTTCCGGGACAGATCCTATGGCTACACCTTC.

There are a few counts of this clone. This chain joins TRBV28 and TRBJ1-2, with TRBD1 matching over 7 bases. Germline CDR1 is MDHEN and CDR2 is SYDVKM. CDR3 length equals 12 residues. After removal of 9 bases from V and 8 bases from J, the junction contained 9 bases not matched to a gene. CDR3 protein: CASGRTGVGYTF. CDR3 coding DNA: TGTGCCAGTGGGAGGACAGGAGTGGGCTACACCTTC.

The chain combines TRBV19 with TRBJ1-1; no firm D call. The germline V gene encodes CDR1 LNHDA and CDR2 SQIVND (reference sequence). The V end was cut by 5 bases, the J end by 0 bases, with 16 bases between. This CDR3 is built from 16 residues. CDR3 sequence: CASSLGGVNVNTEAFF. The CDR3, as DNA: TGTGCCAGTAGTCTCGGCGGGGTAAATGTGAACACTGAAGCTTTCTTT.

The rearrangement uses TRBV7-4 and TRBJ2-3; 8 nucleotides match TRBD2. V lost 1 base, J lost 2 bases, and 2 bases stayed unmatched. Germline V lookup: CDR1 SGHVT, CDR2 SQSDAQ. The CDR3 runs to 15 residues. The CDR3 region is CASSLGAGDTDTQYF. CDR3 DNA sequence: TGTGCCAGCAGCTTAGGAGCGGGGGACACAGATACGCAGTATTTT.

This clone is termed medium-sized. The CDR3 DNA reads TGTGCCAGCAGTCCGATTCCCACTAGCGGGGGCGAGCAGTACTTC. This encodes CASSPIPTSGGEQYF. V gene TRBV11-3 combines with J gene TRBJ2-7, with 11 bases aligning to TRBD2. The trim removed 6 bases at V and 6 bases at J, leaving 10 bases unmatched. CDR1 is SGHNT and CDR2 is YENEEA in the germline V gene. The CDR3 has 15 amino acids.

The chain links TRBV11-3 to TRBJ1-1; D ambiguous. CDR1 and CDR2 (germline): SGHNT, YENEEA. V lost 2 bases and J lost 8, with 15 bases in between. The CDR3 is 14 residues long. The CDR3 region has the DNA TGTGCCAGCAGCTTAAGGCTGGAGTTCGACGAAGCTTTCTTT. It is translated as CASSLRLEFDEAFF.

This clone was detected once. V gene TRBV28 combines with J gene TRBJ1-1; D is unresolved. CDR1 is MDHEN and CDR2 is SYDVKM in the germline V gene. This CDR3 contains 12 residues. Trimming removed 4 bases at V and 0 bases at J, with 3 bases between. CDR3 DNA sequence: TGTGCCAGCAGTTATCTGAACACTGAAGCTTTCTTT. This codes for CASSYLNTEAFF.